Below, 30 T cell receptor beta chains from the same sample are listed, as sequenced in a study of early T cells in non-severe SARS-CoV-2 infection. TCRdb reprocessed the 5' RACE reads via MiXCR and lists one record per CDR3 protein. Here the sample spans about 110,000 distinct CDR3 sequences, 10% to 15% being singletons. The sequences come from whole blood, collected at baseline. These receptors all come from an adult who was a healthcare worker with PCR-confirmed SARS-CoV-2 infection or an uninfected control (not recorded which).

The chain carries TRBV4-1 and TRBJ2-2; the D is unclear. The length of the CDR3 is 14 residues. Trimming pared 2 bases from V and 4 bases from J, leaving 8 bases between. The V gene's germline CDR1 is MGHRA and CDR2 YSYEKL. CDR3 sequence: CASSQSYLTGELFF. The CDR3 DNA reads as TGCGCCAGCAGCCAATCTTACCTCACCGGGGAGCTGTTTTTT.

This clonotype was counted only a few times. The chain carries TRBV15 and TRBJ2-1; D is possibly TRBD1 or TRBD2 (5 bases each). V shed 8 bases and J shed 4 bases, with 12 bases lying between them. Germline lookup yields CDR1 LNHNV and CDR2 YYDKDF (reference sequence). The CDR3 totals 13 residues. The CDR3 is CATRDGRYNEQFF. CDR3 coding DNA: TGTGCCACCCGGGACGGACGTTACAATGAGCAGTTCTTC.

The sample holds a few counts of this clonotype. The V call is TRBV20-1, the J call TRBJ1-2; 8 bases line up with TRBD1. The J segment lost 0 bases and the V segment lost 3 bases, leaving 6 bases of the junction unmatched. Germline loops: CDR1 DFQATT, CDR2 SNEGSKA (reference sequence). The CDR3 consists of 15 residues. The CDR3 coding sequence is TGCAGTGCTAGCAGAGACAGGGGAGCTAACTATGGCTACACCTTC. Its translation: CSASRDRGANYGYTF.

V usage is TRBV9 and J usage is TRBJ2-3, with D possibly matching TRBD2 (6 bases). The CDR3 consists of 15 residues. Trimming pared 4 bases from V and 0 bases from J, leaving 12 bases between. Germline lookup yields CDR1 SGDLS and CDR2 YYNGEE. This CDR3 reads CASSPGTASTDTQYF. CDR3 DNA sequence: TGTGCCAGCAGCCCTGGGACTGCTAGCACAGATACGCAGTATTTT.

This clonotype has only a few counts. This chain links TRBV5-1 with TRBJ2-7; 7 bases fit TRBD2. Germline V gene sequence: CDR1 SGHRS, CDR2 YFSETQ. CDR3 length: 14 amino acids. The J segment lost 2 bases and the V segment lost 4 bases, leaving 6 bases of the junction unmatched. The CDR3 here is CASSGASGTYEQYF. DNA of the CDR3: TGCGCCAGCAGCGGGGCTAGCGGAACCTACGAGCAGTACTTC.

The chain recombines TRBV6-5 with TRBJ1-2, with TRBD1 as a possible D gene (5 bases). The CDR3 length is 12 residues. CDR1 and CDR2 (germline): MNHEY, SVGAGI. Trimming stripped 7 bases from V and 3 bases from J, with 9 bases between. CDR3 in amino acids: CASMGPYYGYTF. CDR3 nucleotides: TGTGCCAGCATGGGGCCTTACTATGGCTACACCTTC.

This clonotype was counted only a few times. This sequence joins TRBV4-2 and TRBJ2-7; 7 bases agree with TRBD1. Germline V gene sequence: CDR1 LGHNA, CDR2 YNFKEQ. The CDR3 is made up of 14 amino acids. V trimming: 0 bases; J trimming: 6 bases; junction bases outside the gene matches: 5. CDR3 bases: TGTGCCAGCAGCCAAGACCAGGGGGTGGGCGAGCAGTACTTC. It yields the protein CASSQDQGVGEQYF.

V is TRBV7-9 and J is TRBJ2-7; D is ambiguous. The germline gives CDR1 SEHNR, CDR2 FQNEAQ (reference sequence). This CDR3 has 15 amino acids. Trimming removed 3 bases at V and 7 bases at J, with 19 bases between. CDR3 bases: TGTGCCAGCAGCTTGATGGCGACGCCAACTGGGGAGCAGTACTTC. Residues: CASSLMATPTGEQYF.

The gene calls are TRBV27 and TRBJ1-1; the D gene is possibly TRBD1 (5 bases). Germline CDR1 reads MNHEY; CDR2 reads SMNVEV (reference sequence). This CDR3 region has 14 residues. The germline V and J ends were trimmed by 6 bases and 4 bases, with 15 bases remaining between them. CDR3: CASSQGSNPTEAFF. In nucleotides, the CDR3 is TGTGCCAGCAGCCAGGGTTCCAACCCCACTGAAGCTTTCTTT.

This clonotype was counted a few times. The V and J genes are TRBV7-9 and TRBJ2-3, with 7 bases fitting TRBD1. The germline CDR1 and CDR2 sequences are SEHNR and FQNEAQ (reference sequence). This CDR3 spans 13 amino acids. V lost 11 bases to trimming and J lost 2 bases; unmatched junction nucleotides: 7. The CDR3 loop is CAGTDRSTDTQYF. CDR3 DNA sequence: TGTGCCGGGACAGACAGGTCCACAGATACGCAGTATTTT.

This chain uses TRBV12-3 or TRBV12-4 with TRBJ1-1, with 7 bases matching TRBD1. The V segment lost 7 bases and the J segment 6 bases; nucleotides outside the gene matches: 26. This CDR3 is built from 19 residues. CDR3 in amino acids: CASNHIKISLSGGDPEAFF. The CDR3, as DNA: TGTGCCAGCAATCATATTAAAATTAGTCTTTCAGGGGGTGACCCTGAAGCTTTCTTT.

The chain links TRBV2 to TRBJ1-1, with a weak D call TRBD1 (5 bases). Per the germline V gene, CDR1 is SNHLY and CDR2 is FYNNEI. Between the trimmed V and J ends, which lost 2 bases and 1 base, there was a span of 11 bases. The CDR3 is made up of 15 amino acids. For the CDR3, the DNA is TGTGCCAGCAGTGAACTCGGACATACGAACACTGAAGCTTTCTTT. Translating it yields CASSELGHTNTEAFF. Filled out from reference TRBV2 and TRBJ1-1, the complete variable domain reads EPEVTQTPSHQVTQMGQEVILRCVPISNHLYFYWYRQILGQKVEFLVSFYNNEISEKSEIFDDQFSVERPDGSNFTLKIRSTKLEDSAMYFCASSELGHTNTEAFFGQGTRLTVV.

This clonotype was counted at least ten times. CDR3 nucleotide sequence: TGTGCCAGCAGCTCTACATCCCCTCTCACAGATACGCAGTATTTT. Translating gives CASSSTSPLTDTQYF. The genes are TRBV7-2 and TRBJ2-3, with D unclear. V lost 4 bases to trimming and J lost 2 bases, with 13 bases between them. This CDR3 comprises 15 residues. Per the germline V gene, CDR1 is SGHTA and CDR2 is FQGNSA.

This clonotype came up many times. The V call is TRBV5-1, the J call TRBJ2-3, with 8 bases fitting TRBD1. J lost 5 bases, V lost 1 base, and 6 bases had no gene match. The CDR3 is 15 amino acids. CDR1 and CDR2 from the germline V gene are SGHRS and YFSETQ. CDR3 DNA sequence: TGCGCCAGCAGCTTGACGACAGGGGCGGGAGATACGCAGTATTTT. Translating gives CASSLTTGAGDTQYF.

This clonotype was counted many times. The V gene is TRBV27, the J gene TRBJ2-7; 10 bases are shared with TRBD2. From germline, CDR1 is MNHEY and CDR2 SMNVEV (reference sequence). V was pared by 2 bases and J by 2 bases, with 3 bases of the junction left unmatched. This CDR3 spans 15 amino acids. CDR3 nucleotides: TGTGCCAGCAGTTTAACCGGACTAGCGGCCTACGAGCAGTACTTC. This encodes CASSLTGLAAYEQYF.

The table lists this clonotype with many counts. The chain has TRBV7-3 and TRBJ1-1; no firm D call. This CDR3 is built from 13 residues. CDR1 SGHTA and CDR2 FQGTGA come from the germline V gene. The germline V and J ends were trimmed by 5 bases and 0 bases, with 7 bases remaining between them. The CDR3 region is CASSPFLNTEAFF. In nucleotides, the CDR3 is TGTGCCAGCAGCCCCTTCCTGAACACTGAAGCTTTCTTT. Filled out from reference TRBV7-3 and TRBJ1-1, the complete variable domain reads GAGVSQTPSNKVTEKGKYVELRCDPISGHTALYWYRQSLGQGPEFLIYFQGTGAADDSGLPNDRFFAVRPEGSVSTLKIQRTERGDSAVYLCASSPFLNTEAFFGQGTRLTVV.

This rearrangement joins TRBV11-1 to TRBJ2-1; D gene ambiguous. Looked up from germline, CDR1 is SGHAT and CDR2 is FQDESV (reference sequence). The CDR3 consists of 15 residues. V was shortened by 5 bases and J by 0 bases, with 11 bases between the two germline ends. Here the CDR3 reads CASSRTLVSYNEQFF. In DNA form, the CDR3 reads TGTGCCAGCAGCCGCACGTTAGTCTCCTACAATGAGCAGTTCTTC.

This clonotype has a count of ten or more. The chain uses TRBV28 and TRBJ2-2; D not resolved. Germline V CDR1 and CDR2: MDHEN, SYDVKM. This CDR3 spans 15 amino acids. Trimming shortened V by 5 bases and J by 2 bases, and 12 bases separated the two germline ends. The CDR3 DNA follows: TGTGCCAGCAGTCGACCACACAGCAACACCGGGGAGCTGTTTTTT. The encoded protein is CASSRPHSNTGELFF.

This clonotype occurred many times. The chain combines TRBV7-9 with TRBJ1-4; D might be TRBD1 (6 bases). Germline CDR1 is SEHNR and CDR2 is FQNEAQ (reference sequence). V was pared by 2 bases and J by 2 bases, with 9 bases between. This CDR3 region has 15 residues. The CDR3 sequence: CASSLMGGTNEKLFF. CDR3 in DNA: TGTGCCAGCAGCTTAATGGGGGGCACTAATGAAAAACTGTTTTTT.

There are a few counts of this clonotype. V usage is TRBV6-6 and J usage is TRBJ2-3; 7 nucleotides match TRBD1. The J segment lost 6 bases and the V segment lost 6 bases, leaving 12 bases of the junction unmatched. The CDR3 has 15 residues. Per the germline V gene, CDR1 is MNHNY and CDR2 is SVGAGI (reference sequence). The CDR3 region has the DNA TGTGCCAGCAGAACTGGACAGGCCGCCCGGGATACGCAGTATTTT. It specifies CASRTGQAARDTQYF.

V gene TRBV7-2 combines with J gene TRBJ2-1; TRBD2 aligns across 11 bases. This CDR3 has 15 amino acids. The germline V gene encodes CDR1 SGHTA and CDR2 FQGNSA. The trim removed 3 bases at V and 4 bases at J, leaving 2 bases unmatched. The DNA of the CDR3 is TGTGCCAGCAGCTTCGGGACTAGCGGATACAATGAGCAGTTCTTC. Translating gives CASSFGTSGYNEQFF.

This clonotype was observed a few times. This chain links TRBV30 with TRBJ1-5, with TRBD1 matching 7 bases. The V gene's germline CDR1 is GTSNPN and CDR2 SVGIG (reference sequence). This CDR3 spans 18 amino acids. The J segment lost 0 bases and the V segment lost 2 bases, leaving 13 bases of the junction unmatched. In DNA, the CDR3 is TGTGCCTGGAGTCACAGGGGCGCCACCGCCTATAGCAATCAGCCCCAGCATTTT. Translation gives CAWSHRGATAYSNQPQHF.

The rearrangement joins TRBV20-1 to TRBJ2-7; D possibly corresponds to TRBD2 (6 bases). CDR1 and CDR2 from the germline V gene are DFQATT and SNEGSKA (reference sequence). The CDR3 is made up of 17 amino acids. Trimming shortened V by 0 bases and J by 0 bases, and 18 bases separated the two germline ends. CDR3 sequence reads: CSARDGGSSAISYEQYF. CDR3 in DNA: TGCAGTGCTAGAGATGGAGGGAGTAGCGCCATCTCCTACGAGCAGTACTTC.

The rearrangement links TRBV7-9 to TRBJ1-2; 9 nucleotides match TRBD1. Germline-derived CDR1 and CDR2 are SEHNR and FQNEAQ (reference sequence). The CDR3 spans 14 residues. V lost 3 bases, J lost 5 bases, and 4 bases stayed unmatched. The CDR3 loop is CASSFLDRGYGYTF. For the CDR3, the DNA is TGTGCCAGCAGCTTCCTAGACAGGGGGTATGGCTACACCTTC.

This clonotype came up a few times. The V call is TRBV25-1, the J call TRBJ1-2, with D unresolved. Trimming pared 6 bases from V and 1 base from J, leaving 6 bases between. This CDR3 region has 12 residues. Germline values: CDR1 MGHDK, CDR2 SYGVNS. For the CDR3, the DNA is TGTGCCAGCAGATATCTTAACTATGGCTACACCTTC. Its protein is CASRYLNYGYTF.

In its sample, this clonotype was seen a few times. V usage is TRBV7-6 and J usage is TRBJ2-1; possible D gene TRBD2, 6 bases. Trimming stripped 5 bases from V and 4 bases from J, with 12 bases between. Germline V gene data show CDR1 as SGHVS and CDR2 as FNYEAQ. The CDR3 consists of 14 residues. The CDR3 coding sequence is TGTGCCAGCAGCAGGGGACTCGAATACAATGAGCAGTTCTTC. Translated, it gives CASSRGLEYNEQFF.

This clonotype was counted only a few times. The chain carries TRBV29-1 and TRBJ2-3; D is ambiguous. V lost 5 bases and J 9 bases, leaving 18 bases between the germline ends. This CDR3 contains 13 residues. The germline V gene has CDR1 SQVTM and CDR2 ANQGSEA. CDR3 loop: CSVWLGPSGTQYF. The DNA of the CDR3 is TGCAGCGTTTGGCTTGGCCCAAGTGGGACGCAGTATTTT.

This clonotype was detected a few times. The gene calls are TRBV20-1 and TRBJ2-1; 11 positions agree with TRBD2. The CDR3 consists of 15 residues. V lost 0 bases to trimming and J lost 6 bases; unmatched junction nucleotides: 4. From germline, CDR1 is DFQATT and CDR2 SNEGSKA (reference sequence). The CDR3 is CSAREVLAGGNEQFF. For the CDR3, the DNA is TGCAGTGCTAGAGAGGTGCTAGCGGGAGGCAATGAGCAGTTCTTC.

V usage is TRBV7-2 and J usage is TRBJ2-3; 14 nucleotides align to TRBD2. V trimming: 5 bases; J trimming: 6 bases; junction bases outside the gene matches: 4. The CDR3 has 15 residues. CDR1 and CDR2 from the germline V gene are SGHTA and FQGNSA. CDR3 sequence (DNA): TGTGCCAGCAGCCCGGGACTAGCGGGGGCGGATACGCAGTATTTT. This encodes CASSPGLAGADTQYF.

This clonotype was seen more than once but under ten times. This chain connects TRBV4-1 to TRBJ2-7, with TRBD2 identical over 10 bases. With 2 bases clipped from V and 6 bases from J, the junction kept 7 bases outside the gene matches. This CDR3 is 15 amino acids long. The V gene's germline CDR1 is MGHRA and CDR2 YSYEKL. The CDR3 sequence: CASSQQREGLGEQYF. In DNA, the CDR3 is TGCGCCAGCAGCCAACAGCGGGAGGGCCTCGGCGAGCAGTACTTC.